The 17 T cell receptor beta chains listed next were all sequenced from one sample in a study of identical twins. TCRdb re-analysed the 5' RACE reads in MiXCR, keeping a single row per CDR3 protein. The sample has about 690,000 distinct CDR3 sequences, 21% seen once. This sample was also put to use in a study of T cells expressing NK-cell markers.

Sequencing was performed on PBMCs. The source of these receptors is a woman aged 18-29 years in good health.

The chain has TRBV11-1 and TRBJ2-1; 7 positions match TRBD2. The V gene's germline CDR1 is SGHAT and CDR2 FQDESV (reference sequence). This CDR3 region has 16 residues. The V segment lost 6 bases and the J segment 3 bases; nucleotides outside the gene matches: 11. CDR3 sequence: CASSVLPAGLYNEQFF. CDR3 bases: TGTGCCAGCAGTGTACTTCCAGCGGGGCTCTACAATGAGCAGTTCTTC.

This chain joins TRBV11-2 and TRBJ2-1; D remains ambiguous. CDR3 length equals 15 residues. Germline CDR1 is SGHAT and CDR2 is FQNNGV. Trimming took off 7 bases at V and 0 bases at J, with 13 bases between the two ends. In DNA form, the CDR3 reads TGTGCCAGCAAGGGAAGGGCCAGCTCCTACAATGAGCAGTTCTTC. Translation: CASKGRASSYNEQFF.

This clonotype came up many times. This chain uses TRBV29-1 with TRBJ1-1, with D possibly TRBD1 on 6 matching bases. Germline V gene sequence: CDR1 SQVTM, CDR2 ANQGSEA. Trimming took off 0 bases at V and 5 bases at J, with 10 bases between the two ends. The CDR3 spans 13 residues. This CDR3 is CSVEETRGTEAFF. CDR3 coding DNA: TGCAGCGTTGAAGAAACCAGGGGAACTGAAGCTTTCTTT.

This clonotype was seen a few times. This may stem from a read error, because a much larger clone lies one nucleotide away. The chain couples TRBV20-1 to TRBJ2-7; tentatively, D is TRBD2 (5 bases). This CDR3 spans 11 amino acids. Trimming removed 3 bases from V and 3 bases from J, with 6 bases in between. Germline-derived CDR1 and CDR2 are DFQATT and SNEGSKA (reference sequence). Here the CDR3 reads CSASGIYEQYF. CDR3 bases: TGCAGTGCTAGCGGGATCTACGAGCAGTACTTC.

The chain is built from TRBV20-1 and TRBJ2-5, with TRBD2 matching over 11 bases. There are 12 residues in the CDR3. V trimming: 7 bases; J trimming: 5 bases; junction bases outside the gene matches: 3. Germline values: CDR1 DFQATT, CDR2 SNEGSKA (reference sequence). For the CDR3, the DNA is TGCAGTGGGACTAGCGGGTCTGAGACCCAGTACTTC. Translating gives CSGTSGSETQYF.

This chain joins TRBV5-1 and TRBJ2-1; D is unresolved. The germline V and J ends were trimmed by 2 bases and 8 bases, with 14 bases remaining between them. Germline CDR1 reads SGHRS; CDR2 reads YFSETQ. This CDR3 is built from 14 residues. The CDR3 nucleotides are TGCGCCAGCAGCTTTATTATAGGTGGGGATGAGCAGTTCTTC. Translating it yields CASSFIIGGDEQFF. Drawing the rest from reference TRBV5-1 and TRBJ2-1, the complete variable domain is KAGVTQTPRYLIKTRGQQVTLSCSPISGHRSVSWYQQTPGQGLQFLFEYFSETQRNKGNFPGRFSGRQFSNSRSEMNVSTLELGDSALYLCASSFIIGGDEQFFGPGTRLTVL.

The sample holds many counts of this clonotype. J is TRBJ2-5 and V is TRBV5-1; TRBD2 is a possible D gene (5 bases). V lost 1 base and J lost 1, with 8 bases in between. The CDR3 contains 14 residues. CDR1 SGHRS and CDR2 YFSETQ come from the germline V gene. In DNA form, the CDR3 reads TGCGCCAGCAGCTTGACTGCGGGCCAAGAGACCCAGTACTTC. Protein sequence: CASSLTAGQETQYF. Looking up the rest from reference TRBV5-1 and TRBJ2-5 gives the full variable domain: KAGVTQTPRYLIKTRGQQVTLSCSPISGHRSVSWYQQTPGQGLQFLFEYFSETQRNKGNFPGRFSGRQFSNSRSEMNVSTLELGDSALYLCASSLTAGQETQYFGPGTRLLVL.

This clonotype came up a few times. The chain joins TRBV12-3 or TRBV12-4 to TRBJ2-1; perhaps TRBD1 as D (6 bases). This CDR3 comprises 15 residues. V lost 7 bases and J 2 bases, leaving 15 bases between the germline ends. The CDR3 loop is CASISQGRTYNEQFF. The CDR3 nucleotides are TGTGCCAGCATTTCACAGGGTAGGACCTACAATGAGCAGTTCTTC.

The chain uses TRBV10-3 and TRBJ2-1, with 10 bases that match TRBD2. The junction had 7 bases not matched to a gene; V was cut back by 7 bases and J by 7 bases. The germline V gene has CDR1 ENHRY and CDR2 SYGVKD. The CDR3 runs 14 residues. In nucleotides, the CDR3 is TGTGCCATCAAAGCGGGGGGGTCGTTGAATGAGCAGTTCTTC. This encodes CAIKAGGSLNEQFF.

A few counts support this clonotype. The chain employs TRBV12-3 or TRBV12-4 and TRBJ2-1; no clear D gene. V dropped 5 bases and J dropped 7 bases, with 12 bases sitting between them. The CDR3 totals 13 residues. The CDR3 loop reads CASSTLSGNEQFF. In DNA form, the CDR3 reads TGTGCCAGCAGTACCTTGAGTGGGAATGAGCAGTTCTTC.

The chain combines TRBV11-2 with TRBJ2-1; D could derive from TRBD1 or TRBD2 (5 bases each). Trimming shortened V by 7 bases and J by 7 bases, and 20 bases separated the two germline ends. The CDR3 runs to 15 residues. Germline V gene lookup returns CDR1 SGHAT and CDR2 FQNNGV. The chain's CDR3 is CASIGPGPRGNEQFF. CDR3 DNA: TGTGCCAGCATCGGACCGGGACCAAGGGGAAATGAGCAGTTCTTC.

The J gene is TRBJ1-6, the V gene TRBV10-3; D is possibly TRBD1 (5 bases). The V end lost 6 bases, the J end lost 6 bases, and 15 bases lay between the germline ends. Germline values: CDR1 ENHRY, CDR2 SYGVKD. The CDR3 is made up of 15 amino acids. CDR3 coding DNA: TGTGCCATCAGGGAAGGCGCAGGGACTAATTCACCCCTCCACTTT. The encoded protein is CAIREGAGTNSPLHF.

The table lists this clonotype with a few counts. The chain has TRBV29-1 and TRBJ2-3, with 8 positions matching TRBD2. CDR1 and CDR2 (germline): SQVTM, ANQGSEA. This CDR3 has 16 amino acids. V lost 5 bases, J lost 2 bases, and 12 bases stayed unmatched. This CDR3 reads CSVPPRSGGVTDTQYF. Here the CDR3 DNA reads TGCAGCGTTCCCCCTCGAAGCGGGGGAGTCACAGATACGCAGTATTTT.

This clonotype was counted a few times. V and J are TRBV5-1 and TRBJ2-7, with TRBD2 matching over 10 bases. Germline CDR1 is SGHRS and CDR2 is YFSETQ. This CDR3 has 15 residues. V lost 2 bases and J lost 3; bases outside the gene matches: 5. The CDR3 DNA is TGCGCCAGCAGCTTCCGGACTAGCGGATTCTACGAGCAGTACTTC. Its protein product is CASSFRTSGFYEQYF. The variable domain in full, with the rest retrieved from reference TRBV5-1 and TRBJ2-7, is KAGVTQTPRYLIKTRGQQVTLSCSPISGHRSVSWYQQTPGQGLQFLFEYFSETQRNKGNFPGRFSGRQFSNSRSEMNVSTLELGDSALYLCASSFRTSGFYEQYFGPGTRLTVT.

This clonotype came up a few times. The chain employs TRBV9 and TRBJ1-2, with D possibly being TRBD1 (5 bases). V lost 4 bases, J lost 6 bases, and 19 bases lay in between. The CDR3 length is 15 residues. From germline, CDR1 is SGDLS and CDR2 YYNGEE. The CDR3 loop is CASSNGGELQNGYTF. In DNA form, the CDR3 reads TGTGCCAGCAGCAACGGGGGGGAACTACAGAATGGCTACACCTTC.

This chain links TRBV5-1 with TRBJ1-1; D uncertain. The length of the CDR3 is 13 residues. Trimming stripped 1 base from V and 3 bases from J, with 7 bases between. The germline gives CDR1 SGHRS, CDR2 YFSETQ. CDR3 residues: CASSLTLDTEAFF. CDR3 in DNA: TGCGCCAGCAGCTTGACGTTGGACACTGAAGCTTTCTTT.

This clonotype was observed many times. V usage is TRBV20-1 and J usage is TRBJ2-1; possibly TRBD1 for D (5 bases). Germline V gene sequence: CDR1 DFQATT, CDR2 SNEGSKA (reference sequence). The ends were cut back, 7 bases at V and 9 bases at J, with 22 bases in the middle. The CDR3 has 14 residues. The CDR3 DNA sequence: TGCAGTGAAAAGGGGCTCGTCGATTCGGGTGAGCAGTTCTTC. It yields the protein CSEKGLVDSGEQFF.